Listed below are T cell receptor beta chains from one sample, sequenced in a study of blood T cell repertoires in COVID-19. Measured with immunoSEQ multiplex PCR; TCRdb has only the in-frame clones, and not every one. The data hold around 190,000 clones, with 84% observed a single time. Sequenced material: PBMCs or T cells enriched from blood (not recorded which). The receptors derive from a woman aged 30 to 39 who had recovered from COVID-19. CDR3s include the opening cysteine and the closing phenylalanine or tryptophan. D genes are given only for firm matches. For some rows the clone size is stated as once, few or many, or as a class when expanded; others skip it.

TGTGCCAGCAGTTTATTGCCACAGGGGGTGAACACTGAAGCTTTCTTT	CASSLLPQGVNTEAFF	TRBD1	-	TRBV28	TRBJ1-1
TGTGCCACCAGTGACCAGGGGTACACTGAAGCTTTCTTT	CATSDQGYTEAFF	-	-	TRBV24-1	TRBJ1-1
TGTGCCATCACCTTCGACAGGAACACTGAAGCTTTCTTT	CAITFDRNTEAFF	-	-	TRBV10-3	TRBJ1-1
TGTGCCAGCAGCCTAGGGACTAGCGGGAGTTTGTACGAGCAGTACTTC	CASSLGTSGSLYEQYF	TRBD2	-	TRBV7-3	TRBJ2-7
TGTGCCAGCAGTCAGGGGGCAGGGGACCGTGGCTACACCTTC	CASSQGAGDRGYTF	TRBD1	-	TRBV11-1	TRBJ1-2
TGTGCCAGCAGCTCCTCTGACTGGGGAGGGGAGACCCAGTACTTC	CASSSSDWGGETQYF	TRBD2	-	TRBV7-2	TRBJ2-5
TGTGCCAGCAGCCAACGGGGGACCCAGTACTTC	CASSQRGTQYF	-	-	TRBV3-1/TRBV3-2	TRBJ2-5
TGCGCCAGCAGCCCCATCGGAGGGACTGAAGCTTTCTTT	CASSPIGGTEAFF	-	-	TRBV4-1	TRBJ1-1
TGTGCCAGCAGTTTTTTAATAACGAACACCGGGGAGCTGTTTTTT	CASSFLITNTGELFF	-	once	TRBV28	TRBJ2-2
TGTGCCAGCAGTTCCACAGGCGATTCTAACTATGGCTACACCTTC	CASSSTGDSNYGYTF	-	-	TRBV28	TRBJ1-2
TGTGCCAGTAGTATGTCTAGCGGTACCTACGAGCAGTACTTC	CASSMSSGTYEQYF	TRBD2	-	TRBV19	TRBJ2-7
TGTGCAAGTCGCCACCGTGGGACAATGAACACTGAAGCTTTCTTT	CASRHRGTMNTEAFF	-	-	TRBV12-2	TRBJ1-1